Included here is one T cell receptor beta chain sequence, with context. Clones were sequenced by immunoSEQ multiplex PCR, and TCRdb holds only the in-frame ones, with some missing. In the table there are about 38,000 clones, 80% to 85% of which are singletons. This record belongs to a study of OX40 agonist ivuxolimab in advanced cancers. The CDR3 covers 15 residues. Germline CDR1 MGHRA, CDR2 YSYEKL. V shed 4 bases and J shed 0 bases, with 13 bases lying between them. Sequences were derived from CD4+ or CD8+ T cells sorted from blood, sampled in a trial of the OX40 agonist ivuxolimab. V usage is TRBV4-1 and J usage is TRBJ2-7; perhaps D is TRBD1 or TRBD2 (5 bases each). The receptor was isolated from an adult with an advanced solid tumor such as melanoma, head and neck, liver or kidney cancer. The CDR3 DNA follows: TGCGCCAGCAGCCGCGACCGGGACCCCTCCTACGAGCAGTACTTC. Its protein is CASSRDRDPSYEQYF.